Each of the 12 T cell receptor beta chains below was sequenced from the same sample in a study of T cell responses to AZD1222 COVID-19 vaccine. The method was immunoSEQ multiplex PCR; TCRdb's version includes in-frame clones alone and lacks a portion of them. The profile covers roughly 120,000 clones, with approximately 90% appearing a single time and around 15% taken by the ten largest. This specimen consisted of peripheral blood, obtained on day 0 of AZD1222 vaccination. All receptors come from an adult in good health.

V and J are TRBV7-9 and TRBJ2-2, with no clear D. CDR3 length: 14 residues. The V and J ends lost 1 base and 2 bases respectively, with 5 bases between them. Per germline, CDR1 SEHNR and CDR2 FQNEAQ (reference sequence). The CDR3 protein is CASSLEVNTGELFF. CDR3 in DNA: TGTGCCAGCAGCTTAGAGGTTAACACCGGGGAGCTGTTTTTT.

The gene calls are TRBV19 and TRBJ1-2; D not resolved. This CDR3 is 15 amino acids long. Germline-derived CDR1 and CDR2 are LNHDA and SQIVND (reference sequence). The germline V and J ends were trimmed by 7 bases and 6 bases, with 21 bases remaining between them. The CDR3 DNA reads as TGTGCCAGTAAAAGGGTGGCAATCGGGATGGATGGCTACACCTTC. Its translation: CASKRVAIGMDGYTF. The full variable domain, completed using reference TRBV19 and TRBJ1-2, is DGGITQSPKYLFRKEGQNVTLSCEQNLNHDAMYWYRQDPGQGLRLIYYSQIVNDFQKGDIAEGYSVSREKKESFPLTVTSAQKNPTAFYLCASKRVAIGMDGYTFGSGTRLTVV.

V and J are TRBV28 and TRBJ2-2; possibly TRBD2 for D (6 bases). The CDR3 runs 15 residues. Germline assignment: CDR1 MDHEN and CDR2 SYDVKM. The V and J ends lost 6 bases and 4 bases respectively, with 15 bases between them. This CDR3 reads CASSGLGTATGELFF. CDR3 nucleotides: TGTGCCAGCAGCGGGTTAGGGACTGCCACCGGGGAGCTGTTTTTT.

The chain is built from TRBV5-1 and TRBJ1-2; no firm D call. The CDR3 is 13 residues long. Trimming removed 0 bases at V and 4 bases at J, with 7 bases between. Germline-derived CDR1 and CDR2 are SGHRS and YFSETQ. CDR3 sequence: CASSLDSFYGYTF. The CDR3 nucleotides read TGCGCCAGCAGCTTGGACAGCTTCTATGGCTACACCTTC.

The chain has TRBV11-3 and TRBJ2-1, with TRBD2 matching over 8 bases. The CDR3 extends over 15 amino acids. The V gene's germline CDR1 is SGHNT and CDR2 YENEEA. The V gene end was trimmed by 1 base and the J gene end by 2 bases; junction bases not matched to a gene: 1. The CDR3 sequence is CASSLAGGPYNEQFF. In DNA, the CDR3 is TGTGCCAGCAGCTTAGCGGGAGGGCCCTACAATGAGCAGTTCTTC. The entire variable domain, with the rest obtained from reference TRBV11-3 and TRBJ2-1, is as follows: EAGVVQSPRYKIIEKKQPVAFWCNPISGHNTLYWYLQNLGQGPELLIRYENEEAVDDSQLPKDRFSAERLKGVDSTLKIQPAELGDSAVYLCASSLAGGPYNEQFFGPGTRLTVL.

Regarding this clone: Within the sample, other DNA sequences also encode this same CDR3. The chain uses TRBV2 and TRBJ2-2; the D is unclear. The CDR3 spans 14 residues. CDR1 is SNHLY, CDR2 FYNNEI, per germline. V was pared by 3 bases and J by 4 bases, with 9 bases between. The chain's CDR3 is CASSEGRFTGELFF. CDR3 nucleotide sequence: TGTGCCAGCAGTGAGGGTCGATTCACCGGGGAGCTGTTTTTT.

This clone came up once. The chain recombines TRBV5-6 with TRBJ2-2, with 7 bases matching TRBD1. J lost 4 bases, V lost 0 bases, and 12 bases had no gene match. The germline CDR1 and CDR2 sequences are SGHDT and YYEEEE. The CDR3 covers 18 residues. CDR3 residues: CASSLDRGNLPSTGELFF. In DNA form, the CDR3 reads TGTGCCAGCAGCTTGGACAGGGGAAATCTTCCTAGCACCGGGGAGCTGTTTTTT.

This clone has just one count. The chain employs TRBV2 and TRBJ2-7; D may be TRBD2 (5 bases). This CDR3 is 15 amino acids long. V shed 1 base and J shed 1 base, with 11 bases lying between them. The germline CDR1 and CDR2 sequences are SNHLY and FYNNEI. CDR3 DNA: TGTGCCAGCAGTGAAGTAGGACGCGGGTCCTACGAGCAGTACTTC. Translating it yields CASSEVGRGSYEQYF.

The genes are TRBV6-5 and TRBJ2-7, with D possibly TRBD2 on 5 matching bases. Trimming stripped 8 bases from V and 0 bases from J, with 11 bases between. The CDR3 totals 13 residues. The germline V gene encodes CDR1 MNHEY and CDR2 SVGAGI. The CDR3 bases are TGTGCCAGCGGGAGCGGTTACTCCTACGAGCAGTACTTC. Translation gives CASGSGYSYEQYF.

The J gene is TRBJ2-7, the V gene TRBV9; 7 bases fit TRBD2. The CDR3 length is 13 residues. Looked up from germline, CDR1 is SGDLS and CDR2 is YYNGEE. The V gene end was trimmed by 3 bases and the J gene end by 4 bases; junction bases not matched to a gene: 4. The CDR3 reads CASSAGEGYEQYF. The DNA for the CDR3 is TGTGCCAGCAGCGCCGGGGAGGGGTACGAGCAGTACTTC. Drawing the rest from reference TRBV9 and TRBJ2-7, the complete variable domain is DSGVTQTPKHLITATGQRVTLRCSPRSGDLSVYWYQQSLDQGLQFLIQYYNGEERAKGNILERFSAQQFPDLHSELNLSSLELGDSALYFCASSAGEGYEQYFGPGTRLTVT.

This rearrangement joins TRBV4-3 to TRBJ1-2; tentatively, D is TRBD1 (5 bases). Germline assignment: CDR1 LGHNA and CDR2 YSLEER. This CDR3 has 17 residues. V was clipped by 0 bases and J by 4 bases, with 18 bases between them. CDR3 coding DNA: TGCGCCAGCAGCCAAGATGTTAGCGGGGGAGCCGCCTATGGCTACACCTTC. It codes for CASSQDVSGGAAYGYTF.

The CDR3 DNA is TGCGCCAGCAGCCAAGTGGGAACTAATGAAAAACTGTTTTTT. It is translated as CASSQVGTNEKLFF. The chain uses TRBV4-1 and TRBJ1-4; D uncertain. The CDR3 spans 14 residues. Between the trimmed V and J ends, which lost 1 base and 1 base, there was a span of 4 bases. The germline gives CDR1 MGHRA, CDR2 YSYEKL.